Judged by abundance, the clone carrying this TCR beta chain is large. TCRdb redid the clone calls on the PCR reads using MiXCR. This sample yields about 4,300 clones, of which roughly 30% are seen a single time; around 20% belongs to the top ten. Thyroid surgery had not been preceded by any treatment in any patient. This CDR3 has 14 residues. Trimming removed 3 bases at V and 0 bases at J, with 9 bases between. Germline values: CDR1 MDHEN, CDR2 SYDVKM. This sample stems from a study of metastatic and nonmetastatic thyroid tumors. At the level of the study: Blood and tumor or nodule tissue repertoires from malignant and benign thyroid patients were compared.

This TCR was recovered from a female donor with papillary thyroid cancer or a benign thyroid nodule (not recorded which). Some clones in this sample may be carry-over from other donors' samples. Sequencing was carried out using adjacent normal tissue. The chain is built from TRBV28 and TRBJ2-7, with D possibly called TRBD1 or TRBD2 (5 bases each). CDR3 in amino acids: CASSFEGFSYEQYF. CDR3 DNA sequence: TGTGCCAGCAGTTTCGAGGGGTTCTCCTACGAGCAGTACTTC.